A single sample gave rise to the 30 T cell receptor beta chains below, sequenced in a study of T cells expressing NK-cell markers. TCRdb reworked the 5' RACE reads into one entry per CDR3 protein, no DNA. This table holds about 400,000 distinct CDR3 sequences. Input material: blood T cells: a sorted CD56 or NKG2C T cell subset, CD4+ or CD8+ T cells, or bulk PBMC T cells (not recorded which). The receptors originated from a woman aged 45-60 years in good health.

The chain links TRBV3-1 to TRBJ2-7. This CDR3 has 15 residues. Germline lookup yields CDR1 LGHDT and CDR2 YNNKEL (reference sequence). CDR3 sequence reads: CASSQGVSVGYEQYF.

This chain connects TRBV3-1 to TRBJ2-3; TCRdb calls TRBD2, which cannot be checked without DNA. CDR1 is LGHDT and CDR2 is YNNKEL in the germline V gene (reference sequence). The CDR3 runs 17 residues. The CDR3: CASRRRTSGSGTDTQYF.

V is TRBV29-1 and J is TRBJ2-3; the D gene TCRdb calls, TRBD1, cannot be checked with no DNA. This CDR3 region has 15 residues. Germline CDR1 SQVTM, CDR2 ANQGSEA. CDR3 loop: CSAEPTGSVTDTQYF.

This rearrangement joins TRBV9 to TRBJ2-1. The V gene's germline CDR1 is SGDLS and CDR2 YYNGEE. CDR3 size: 15 residues. CDR3 residues: CASSAALSSYNEQFF.

The chain links TRBV20-1 to TRBJ2-3; TCRdb gives TRBD2 as the D gene, but with no DNA this cannot be confirmed. From germline, CDR1 is DFQATT and CDR2 SNEGSKA (reference sequence). This CDR3 has 15 amino acids. CDR3 amino acids: CSARGGAGAGDTQYF.

The chain uses TRBV27 and TRBJ1-5; the D call of TRBD1 rests on TCRdb alone, since no DNA is present to check it. This CDR3 is built from 14 residues. CDR1 is MNHEY, CDR2 SMNVEV, per germline (reference sequence). CDR3 loop: CASSLSFGGQPQHF.

V and J are TRBV11-3 and TRBJ2-3; without DNA, the TCRdb call of TRBD2 cannot be checked. The CDR3 runs 15 residues. CDR1 and CDR2 (germline): SGHNT, YENEEA. The CDR3 sequence: CASSGGWTSTDTQYF.

V gene TRBV5-1 combines with J gene TRBJ1-2; TCRdb designates TRBD1, a call that cannot be tested without DNA. The CDR3 has 15 amino acids. Germline loops: CDR1 SGHRS, CDR2 YFSETQ. The CDR3 region is CASSLPSGQGEGYTF.

This chain uses TRBV5-1 with TRBJ2-1; TCRdb gives TRBD2 as the D gene, but with no DNA this cannot be confirmed. Germline V gene sequence: CDR1 SGHRS, CDR2 YFSETQ. CDR3 size: 14 residues. CDR3 amino acids: CASSLAVAGFEQFF. Variable domain in full (rest from reference TRBV5-1 and TRBJ2-1): KAGVTQTPRYLIKTRGQQVTLSCSPISGHRSVSWYQQTPGQGLQFLFEYFSETQRNKGNFPGRFSGRQFSNSRSEMNVSTLELGDSALYLCASSLAVAGFEQFFGPGTRLTVL.

The rearrangement joins TRBV29-1 to TRBJ1-1. Per the germline V gene, CDR1 is SQVTM and CDR2 is ANQGSEA. The CDR3 sequence is 11 residues long. The CDR3 sequence: CSVGGYTEAFF. Variable domain in full (rest from reference TRBV29-1 and TRBJ1-1): SAVISQKPSRDICQRGTSLTIQCQVDSQVTMMFWYRQQPGQSLTLIATANQGSEATYESGFVIDKFPISRPNLTFSTLTVSNMSPEDSSIYLCSVGGYTEAFFGQGTRLTVV.

The chain joins TRBV6-5 to TRBJ2-3. The CDR3 runs to 16 residues. CDR1 and CDR2 (germline): MNHEY, SVGAGI. The CDR3 here is CASSYFPTGVTDTQYF.

V is TRBV6-6 and J is TRBJ2-5; the TCRdb call, TRBD2, lacks DNA for checking. Per the germline V gene, CDR1 is MNHNY and CDR2 is SVGAGI (reference sequence). The CDR3 sequence is 13 residues long. The chain's CDR3 is CACGLAGKETQYF.

The chain couples TRBV10-3 to TRBJ2-1; lacking DNA, the TRBD2 call made by TCRdb goes unchecked. The CDR3 has 18 residues. Germline values: CDR1 ENHRY, CDR2 SYGVKD. This CDR3 reads CAISSGTSGRHSYNEQFF.

V gene TRBV20-1 combines with J gene TRBJ2-1. The CDR3 is 13 residues long. Germline CDR1 is DFQATT and CDR2 is SNEGSKA (reference sequence). CDR3 protein: CSATLSVYNEQFF.

The J gene is TRBJ2-1, the V gene TRBV12-3 or TRBV12-4; lacking DNA, the TRBD2 call made by TCRdb goes unchecked. This CDR3 is built from 14 residues. Here the CDR3 reads CASTVEGGENEQFF.

The J gene is TRBJ2-5, the V gene TRBV11-2; there is no DNA to check the TCRdb D call of TRBD1. CDR3 length: 13 residues. CDR1 and CDR2 (germline): SGHAT, FQNNGV. The chain's CDR3 is CASSLGGLETQYF. The full variable domain, with the rest looked up from reference TRBV11-2 and TRBJ2-5, is EAGVAQSPRYKIIEKRQSVAFWCNPISGHATLYWYQQILGQGPKLLIQFQNNGVVDDSQLPKDRFSAERLKGVDSTLKIQPAKLEDSAVYLCASSLGGLETQYFGPGTRLLVL.

V and J are TRBV21-1 and TRBJ1-1; no DNA is available, so the TRBD1 call from TCRdb remains unchecked. TRBV21-1 is described as a pseudogene. CDR3 length equals 15 residues. The CDR3 sequence is CASSKEGTVDTEAFF.

The V call is TRBV20-1, the J call TRBJ2-3; with no DNA, the TCRdb D assignment of TRBD1 cannot be verified. The CDR3 has 17 amino acids. Germline values: CDR1 DFQATT, CDR2 SNEGSKA (reference sequence). The CDR3: CSASRHGAGGLGGTQYF.

The V gene is TRBV12-3 or TRBV12-4, the J gene TRBJ2-5; TCRdb returns TRBD1, unconfirmable since there is no DNA. The CDR3 loop spans 12 amino acids. CDR3: CASSQGSETQYF.

V usage is TRBV6-5 and J usage is TRBJ1-6. Germline CDR1 reads MNHEY; CDR2 reads SVGAGI. The length of the CDR3 is 14 residues. The chain's CDR3 is CARGRRTRGSPLHF.

This chain links TRBV12-3 or TRBV12-4 with TRBJ2-5; TCRdb reports TRBD2, a call that lacks DNA to check it against. The CDR3 extends over 15 amino acids. The CDR3 loop is CASSFGWGSQETQYF.

This sequence joins TRBV29-1 and TRBJ2-2; the TCRdb D gene call, TRBD1, has no DNA to confirm it. Looked up from germline, CDR1 is SQVTM and CDR2 is ANQGSEA. The CDR3 loop spans 14 amino acids. This CDR3 is CSSRDRVNTGELFF.

The gene calls are TRBV15 and TRBJ2-5; TCRdb names TRBD1, which stays unverified in the absence of DNA. CDR1 and CDR2 from the germline V gene are LNHNV and YYDKDF (reference sequence). The length of the CDR3 is 14 residues. The CDR3 sequence is CATRRTGQGETQYF.

The rearrangement uses TRBV10-2 and TRBJ2-7; the D call of TRBD1 rests on TCRdb alone, since no DNA is present to check it. This CDR3 has 11 amino acids. Per the germline V gene, CDR1 is WSHSY and CDR2 is SAAADI. Here the CDR3 reads CASSQGQEQYF.

This chain uses TRBV7-9 with TRBJ2-6; the D gene TCRdb calls, TRBD1, cannot be checked with no DNA. The CDR3 totals 16 residues. Germline V gives CDR1 SEHNR, CDR2 FQNEAQ (reference sequence). CDR3 protein: CASSRRGTAGANVLTF. The variable domain in full, completed from reference TRBV7-9 and TRBJ2-6, reads DTGVSQNPRHKITKRGQNVTFRCDPISEHNRLYWYRQTLGQGPEFLTYFQNEAQLEKSRLLSDRFSAERPKGSFSTLEIQRTEQGDSAMYLCASSRRGTAGANVLTFGAGSRLTVL.

The chain uses TRBV3-1 and TRBJ2-7. The CDR3 runs 11 residues. CDR1 LGHDT and CDR2 YNNKEL come from the germline V gene (reference sequence). The CDR3 reads CASSQVNEQYF.

The chain recombines TRBV15 with TRBJ2-5; TCRdb designates TRBD1, a call that cannot be tested without DNA. The CDR3 consists of 18 residues. Germline CDR1 is LNHNV and CDR2 is YYDKDF (reference sequence). The CDR3 sequence is CATSRENFLQDNGETQYF.

This sequence joins TRBV5-5 and TRBJ1-1. This CDR3 spans 16 amino acids. CDR1 and CDR2 (germline): SGHKS, YYEKEE (reference sequence). The CDR3 reads CASSLSVEWEGAEAFF.

This rearrangement joins TRBV5-1 to TRBJ2-1; TCRdb reports TRBD2, a call that lacks DNA to check it against. This CDR3 comprises 14 residues. CDR1 SGHRS and CDR2 YFSETQ come from the germline V gene. The CDR3: CASSVSVDYNEQFF.

V usage is TRBV3-1 and J usage is TRBJ2-7; TCRdb returns TRBD1, unconfirmable since there is no DNA. Germline CDR1 reads LGHDT; CDR2 reads YNNKEL (reference sequence). The CDR3 contains 15 residues. The CDR3 region is CASSLGPNAPYEQYF.